This TCR beta chain was sequenced for a study of blood T cell repertoires in COVID-19. About the research overall: COVID-19 samples, acute and convalescent, were from the United States, Italy and Spain. T cells, B-cell-depleted T cells, or PBMCs provided the cDNA or gDNA that served as material.

The CDR3 length is 16 residues. Germline V gene data show CDR1 as MDHEN and CDR2 as SYDVKM. V lost 2 bases to trimming and J lost 0 bases; unmatched junction nucleotides: 2. A few counts support this clone. Authors' analysis steps: Reference gene primer amplification gave nucleated cell count estimates. TCRdb keeps only in-frame clones here, not all; method: immunoSEQ multiplex PCR. V, J and clone size were drawn from that table, and D and trimming were deduced from the DNA. The repertoire holds more than 95,000 clones, with around 86% as singletons. The sample consisted of peripheral blood. V usage is TRBV28 and J usage is TRBJ1-1; 11 nucleotides align to TRBD1. This TCR was sampled from a human donor in a cohort sampled during active COVID-19. CDR3: CASSLRTGGLNTEAFF. The CDR3 DNA reads as TGTGCCAGCAGTTTACGGACAGGGGGCTTGAACACTGAAGCTTTCTTT.